This TCR beta chain was captured by sequencing in a study of blood T cell repertoires in COVID-19. Study-wide context: Samples of COVID-19 (acute and convalescent) were obtained from the United States, Italy and Spain.

As originally analysed: Amplification of reference gene primers was used by the study to estimate nucleated cell counts. Produced via immunoSEQ multiplex PCR; TCRdb's table is partial and in-frame only. The V and J calls and clone size are taken from that table; D and trimming were inferred from the DNA. The sample gives approximately 220,000 clones, about 86% of which show up once; around 2.2% is in the top ten. The CDR3 runs to 14 residues. V shed 0 bases and J shed 2 bases, with 8 bases lying between them. Germline V gene data show CDR1 as SGDLS and CDR2 as YYNGEE. The gene calls are TRBV9 and TRBJ1-2; D gene unclear. This TCR came from a woman between 50 and 59 years old with acute or convalescent COVID-19. Specimen: peripheral blood. The CDR3 loop is CASSVAVSNYGYTF. In nucleotides, the CDR3 is TGTGCCAGCAGCGTAGCCGTTTCCAACTATGGCTACACCTTC.